The rows below give T cell receptor beta chains drawn from one sample of a study of CD8 T cells in Susac syndrome. MiXCR, applied by TCRdb to the immunoSEQ multiplex PCR reads, yields one record per CDR3 protein. The sample yields approximately 150,000 distinct CDR3 sequences, around 94% seen once. Sequencing was carried out using CD4+ T cells from PBMCs. Receptors originate from a human donor in good health. The CDR3 runs from the conserved cysteine through the conserved F or W. A D gene is named only where the DNA matches it firmly. Expanded clones get a size class; other rows say once, few or many, or leave the size out.

d_gene,j_gene,abundance,v_gene,CDR3aa,CDR3nt
-,TRBJ2-3,-,TRBV7-9,CASRTYDSDTQYF,TGTGCCAGCAGAACCTATGACTCAGATACGCAGTATTTT
-,TRBJ2-1,-,TRBV7-2,CASSLAGGGVYNEQFF,TGTGCCAGCAGCTTAGCCGGGGGAGGCGTATACAATGAGCAGTTCTTC
-,TRBJ2-5,once,TRBV30,CAWAYGGQTQYF,TGTGCCTGGGCGTACGGGGGCCAGACCCAGTACTTC
-,TRBJ1-2,-,TRBV10-3,CAISERTPGGYTF,TGTGCCATCAGTGAACGGACCCCGGGGGGCTACACCTTC
-,TRBJ1-2,-,TRBV30,CAFNRRSPGDGYTF,TGTGCCTTCAACCGCAGGTCCCCGGGCGACGGCTACACCTTC
-,TRBJ1-1,few,TRBV19,CASRENTEAFF,TGTGCCAGTAGGGAAAACACTGAAGCTTTCTTT
-,TRBJ2-7,once,TRBV12-3/TRBV12-4,CASTPGQTTYEQYF,TGTGCCAGCACCCCAGGACAGACTACCTACGAGCAGTACTTC
TRBD2,TRBJ2-5,-,TRBV9,CASSVDAGGGETQYF,TGTGCCAGCAGCGTAGATGCGGGAGGGGGAGAGACCCAGTACTTC
-,TRBJ2-5,-,TRBV14,CASSQTWDLKRTQYF,TGTGCCAGCAGCCAAACTTGGGACCTAAAAAGGACCCAGTACTTC
-,TRBJ2-2,few,TRBV6-2/TRBV6-3,CASTPWAEKELFF,TGTGCCAGCACCCCTTGGGCAGAGAAGGAGCTGTTTTTT
TRBD2,TRBJ2-1,once,TRBV15,CATSRDYSGTYNEQFF,TGTGCCACCAGCAGAGATTATAGCGGGACATACAATGAGCAGTTCTTC
-,TRBJ2-5,once,TRBV10-1,CASSDRGRGQETQYF,TGCGCCAGCAGTGATCGGGGCAGGGGCCAAGAGACCCAGTACTTC
-,TRBJ1-1,-,TRBV3-1,CASSQNRYTEAFF,TGTGCCAGCAGCCAAAATAGGTACACTGAAGCTTTCTTT
-,TRBJ2-7,-,TRBV20-1,CSAYPDAAREQYF,TGCAGTGCCTACCCGGACGCGGCGAGGGAGCAGTACTTC
-,TRBJ1-1,-,TRBV7-8,CASSLYSPVGSPNTEAFF,TGTGCCAGCAGCTTATATTCTCCGGTTGGCAGTCCGAACACTGAAGCTTTCTTT
TRBD2,TRBJ2-3,-,TRBV29-1,CSVGGGLAETDTQYF,TGCAGCGTTGGGGGGGGACTAGCGGAGACAGATACGCAGTATTTT
-,TRBJ2-5,-,TRBV15,CATSSRPPGEETQYF,TGTGCCACCAGCAGTCGCCCCCCAGGGGAAGAGACCCAGTACTTC
-,TRBJ2-2,-,TRBV25-1,CASKLLNTGELFF,TGTGCCAGCAAGCTCCTAAACACCGGGGAGCTGTTTTTT
-,TRBJ2-2,-,TRBV5-1,CASSSGIAPTGELFF,TGCGCCAGCAGCTCCGGTATAGCGCCGACCGGGGAGCTGTTTTTT
-,TRBJ1-5,-,TRBV9,CASSVGAGLDQPQHF,TGTGCCAGCAGCGTAGGAGCCGGGCTCGATCAGCCCCAGCATTTT
-,TRBJ1-1,few,TRBV2,CASSYDRNTEAFF,TGTGCCAGCAGTTATGACAGGAACACTGAAGCTTTCTTT
-,TRBJ2-2,-,TRBV4-1,CASSQDSGGRDGELFF,TGCGCCAGCAGCCAAGATTCCGGGGGAAGAGACGGGGAGCTGTTTTTT
TRBD2,TRBJ2-3,once,TRBV6-1,CASSRAPGLTRLAGGGGTQYF,TGTGCCAGCAGTCGGGCCCCGGGCCTTACCCGACTAGCGGGAGGTGGCGGTACGCAGTATTTT
-,TRBJ1-1,-,TRBV30,CAWSLSGGLRTEAFF,TGTGCCTGGAGTCTCTCAGGAGGGTTGCGGACTGAAGCTTTCTTT
TRBD2,TRBJ2-1,-,TRBV12-3/TRBV12-4,CASRMSLRGSGLNEQFF,TGTGCCAGCAGAATGAGCCTCCGGGGTAGCGGGTTGAATGAGCAGTTCTTC
TRBD1,TRBJ2-5,-,TRBV7-7,CASSRDRGRETQYF,TGTGCCAGCAGCCGGGACAGGGGAAGGGAGACCCAGTACTTC
TRBD2,TRBJ2-1,-,TRBV2,CASSEAGTRHNEQFF,TGTGCCAGCAGTGAAGCCGGGACTAGACACAATGAGCAGTTCTTC
TRBD2,TRBJ2-3,-,TRBV3-1,CASSHPTSGASTDTQYF,TGTGCCAGCAGCCATCCGACTAGCGGGGCTAGCACAGATACGCAGTATTTT
TRBD1,TRBJ2-7,once,TRBV6-5,CASSKDRGNYEQYF,TGTGCCAGCAGTAAGGACAGGGGAAACTACGAGCAGTACTTC
-,TRBJ2-7,-,TRBV7-5,CISVPEANFLLAHEQYF,-
-,TRBJ2-3,-,TRBV3-1,CASSQGSDARMSTDTQYF,TGTGCCAGCAGCCAAGGCTCGGACGCCCGGATGAGCACAGATACGCAGTATTTT
TRBD1,TRBJ1-3,once,TRBV6-5,CASSTQGAGNTIYF,TGTGCCAGCAGCACACAGGGGGCAGGAAACACCATATATTTT
TRBD1,TRBJ2-7,once,TRBV20-1,CSAAGTGNYEQYF,TGCAGTGCTGCCGGGACAGGGAACTACGAGCAGTACTTC
TRBD2,TRBJ2-2,-,TRBV6-2/TRBV6-3,CASSYPLRTSQKTGELFF,TGTGCCAGCAGTTACCCACTCAGGACTAGTCAGAAGACCGGGGAGCTGTTTTTT
-,TRBJ2-7,-,TRBV6-6,CASSYSGVASEQYF,TGTGCCAGCAGTTACTCCGGGGTTGCCTCCGAGCAGTACTTC
-,TRBJ1-6,-,TRBV3-1,CASSRGPGQYNSPLHF,TGTGCCAGCAGCCGAGGGCCCGGACAGTATAATTCACCCCTCCACTTT
TRBD2,TRBJ2-1,-,TRBV20-1,CSASQLAGGAFVRQFF,TGCAGTGCTAGCCAACTAGCGGGAGGGGCATTTGTGCGGCAGTTCTTC
TRBD1,TRBJ2-5,-,TRBV25-1,CASSEPRGGRGKFQETQYF,TGTGCCAGCAGTGAACCACGTGGGGGCAGGGGGAAATTCCAAGAGACCCAGTACTTC
-,TRBJ1-2,-,TRBV2,CASSERSGYGYTF,TGTGCCAGCAGTGAAAGGTCAGGATATGGCTACACCTTC
TRBD1,TRBJ2-2,-,TRBV4-2,CASSQEGQGANTGELFF,TGTGCCAGCAGCCAAGAAGGGCAGGGGGCGAACACCGGGGAGCTGTTTTTT
-,TRBJ1-1,-,TRBV18,CASSRENTEAFF,TGTGCCAGCTCACGGGAGAACACTGAAGCTTTCTTT
TRBD1,TRBJ2-1,once,TRBV19,CASSRQGGKQFF,TGTGCCAGTAGCAGACAGGGTGGAAAGCAGTTCTTC
TRBD2,TRBJ2-2,-,TRBV6-5,CASSYSGTSGSGGELFF,TGTGCCAGCAGTTACTCGGGGACTAGCGGGAGCGGGGGGGAGCTGTTTTTT
TRBD2,TRBJ2-1,once,TRBV7-3,CASSLRGYGAGASYNEQFF,TGTGCCAGCAGCTTAAGGGGGTACGGAGCGGGGGCATCCTACAATGAGCAGTTCTTC
-,TRBJ2-2,-,TRBV29-1,CSVGAGPNTGELFF,TGCAGCGTTGGTGCGGGGCCTAACACCGGGGAGCTGTTTTTT
TRBD2,TRBJ2-7,-,TRBV7-2,CASSSGLAQSGEQYF,TGTGCCAGCAGCTCGGGACTAGCCCAATCGGGCGAGCAGTACTTC
-,TRBJ2-7,-,TRBV4-1,CASSQEKGRQLGGWEQYF,TGCGCCAGCAGCCAAGAGAAAGGTCGTCAGTTAGGGGGGTGGGAGCAGTACTTC
-,TRBJ1-1,-,TRBV29-1,CSLSRGLNTEAFF,TGCAGCTTAAGCAGGGGCCTGAACACTGAAGCTTTCTTT
TRBD1,TRBJ2-2,-,TRBV5-1,CASSPRGQGDTGELFF,TGCGCCAGCAGCCCCCGGGGACAGGGCGACACCGGGGAGCTGTTTTTT
TRBD1,TRBJ2-7,-,TRBV29-1,CSVTGTVIYEQYF,TGCAGCGTCACCGGGACAGTCATCTACGAGCAGTACTTC
-,TRBJ1-1,-,TRBV27,CASFSYGTEAFF,TGTGCCAGCTTCTCTTATGGCACTGAAGCTTTCTTT
TRBD2,TRBJ2-7,-,TRBV7-9,CASSTPGGEQYF,TGTGCCAGCAGCACGCCGGGAGGCGAGCAGTACTTC
-,TRBJ2-1,-,TRBV14,CARCNEQFF,TGTGCCAGGTGTAATGAGCAGTTCTTC
TRBD2,TRBJ2-1,-,TRBV4-2,CASSQGTSEYNEQFF,TGTGCCAGCAGCCAGGGGACTAGCGAATACAATGAGCAGTTCTTC
-,TRBJ2-7,-,TRBV20-1,CSGTYGGAVSYEQYF,TGCAGTGGAACCTATGGTGGAGCGGTATCCTACGAGCAGTACTTC